The clone carrying this T cell receptor beta chain was detected ten times or more. Its specificity is unknown. These data originate in a study of T-cell reconstitution after alpha-beta-depleted transplantation in children. Findings of the study overall: At the one-year point after transplant, T-cell counts and TCRbeta diversity were found to come mostly from T cells that had been newly produced. Reportedly, roughly two months post-transplant, alpha-beta T cells arose from several hundred expanded graft clones. Diversity of TCRbeta at day 60 was high in some patients, arising from surviving recipient T cells and thymic progenitors.

Preparation of the TCRbeta library involved a method that used unique molecular identifiers. TCRdb used MiXCR to reprocess the PCR reads, holding one entry per CDR3 protein. The sample lists about 980,000 distinct CDR3 sequences; roughly 29% were seen once. The CDR3 spans 12 residues. CDR1 is MGHRA, CDR2 YSYEKL, per germline. V shed 1 base and J shed 6 bases, with 5 bases lying between them. This TCR came from a boy under three years old who had a stem cell transplant for SCID, so the T cells may come from the graft donor. The starting material was PBMCs, mostly from graft donor cells, obtained 360 days after TCRalphabeta/CD19-depleted stem cell transplant. The chain employs TRBV4-1 and TRBJ2-3; D not certain. This CDR3 is CASSQVLDTQYF. The CDR3 DNA reads TGCGCCAGCAGCCAAGTTCTTGATACGCAGTATTTT.